The 12 T cell receptor beta chains reported below all come from one sample, sequenced in a study of T-cell memory formation after mild COVID-19. Each CDR3 protein gets one entry after TCRdb re-called the 5' RACE reads with MiXCR. Here the sample spans 380,000 or so distinct CDR3 sequences, about an eighth being singletons. The sample comprised PBMCs or a T cell subset sorted from them (not recorded which). Source of these receptors: a man younger than 30 who had mild COVID-19 (a few samples of this study predate the infection). Cell type and time point are not known.

This clonotype was observed a handful of times. This CDR3 reads CASSRPIAGAHYEQYV. The CDR3 DNA follows: TGTGCCAGCAGCCGGCCGATAGCGGGGGCTCACTACGAGCAGTACGTC. V is TRBV3-1 and J is TRBJ2-7; 9 bases line up with TRBD2. The trim removed 4 bases at V and 3 bases at J, leaving 10 bases unmatched. The CDR3 loop spans 16 amino acids. CDR1 is LGHDT and CDR2 is YNNKEL in the germline V gene (reference sequence).

This clonotype was picked up a small number of times. CDR3 nucleotides: TGTGCCACCCTCCTCAATGAGCAGTTCTTC. This translates into CATLLNEQFF. The chain links TRBV28 to TRBJ2-1, with D unclear. The length of the CDR3 is 10 residues. Trimming took 10 bases from V and 6 from J, leaving 7 bases between them. Germline-derived CDR1 and CDR2 are MDHEN and SYDVKM. Full variable domain (remainder filled in from reference TRBV28 and TRBJ2-1): DVKVTQSSRYLVKRTGEKVFLECVQDMDHENMFWYRQDPGLGLRLIYFSYDVKMKEKGDIPEGYSVSREKKERFSLILESASTNQTSMYLCATLLNEQFFGPGTRLTVL.

The chain links TRBV5-6 to TRBJ1-3; D gene unclear. Germline lookup yields CDR1 SGHDT and CDR2 YYEEEE. CDR3 length equals 15 residues. The ends were cut back, 1 base at V and 0 bases at J, with 8 bases in the middle. For the CDR3, the DNA is TGTGCCAGCAGCTTGAGGACTTTCTCTGGAAACACCATATATTTT. It is translated as CASSLRTFSGNTIYF.

The sample holds a few counts of this clonotype. The J gene is TRBJ2-7, the V gene TRBV27; D not certain. Trimming left V 2 bases short and J 3 bases short, with 8 bases between. Germline V lookup: CDR1 MNHEY, CDR2 SMNVEV (reference sequence). This CDR3 spans 13 amino acids. The CDR3 sequence is CASSLDGVYEQYF. The CDR3 DNA reads TGTGCCAGCAGTTTAGATGGGGTCTACGAGCAGTACTTC.

This clonotype appeared once. The gene calls are TRBV4-3 and TRBJ2-3; possible D gene TRBD1, 5 bases. V dropped 4 bases and J dropped 0 bases, with 11 bases sitting between them. The CDR3 is 15 residues long. Germline-derived CDR1 and CDR2 are LGHNA and YSLEER. The CDR3 here is CASSPLKGSTDTQYF. CDR3 nucleotides: TGCGCCAGCAGCCCCCTCAAGGGGAGCACAGATACGCAGTATTTT.

This chain connects TRBV29-1 to TRBJ2-7; 9 bases are a match to TRBD1. This CDR3 spans 13 amino acids. The V and J ends lost 6 bases and 2 bases, in that order; junction bases with no gene match: 5. CDR1 and CDR2 from the germline V gene are SQVTM and ANQGSEA. For the CDR3, the DNA is TGCAGCGTCTGGACAGGGGCCACCTACGAGCAGTACTTC. It yields the protein CSVWTGATYEQYF.

This clonotype was picked up many times. The rearrangement uses TRBV27 and TRBJ2-5; the D gene is possibly TRBD2 (6 bases). Germline V gene sequence: CDR1 MNHEY, CDR2 SMNVEV (reference sequence). V was shortened by 6 bases and J by 2 bases, with 16 bases between the two germline ends. The CDR3 has 15 amino acids. CDR3 protein: CASSGGKWVQETQYF. CDR3 nucleotides: TGTGCCAGCAGCGGAGGGAAGTGGGTTCAAGAGACCCAGTACTTC.

V is TRBV11-2 and J is TRBJ2-3, with 12 positions matching TRBD2. The CDR3 is made up of 18 amino acids. Per germline, CDR1 SGHAT and CDR2 FQNNGV. The ends lost 1 base at V and 4 bases at J; junction bases unmatched: 9. The CDR3 DNA sequence: TGTGCCAGCAGCTTAGGCACTAGCGGGGGGCTGTGGGCAGATACGCAGTATTTT. Protein sequence: CASSLGTSGGLWADTQYF.

This clonotype was counted between two and nine times. The J gene is TRBJ2-3, the V gene TRBV10-2, with 9 positions matching TRBD2. V lost 6 bases, J lost 6 bases, and 7 bases stayed unmatched. The length of the CDR3 is 14 residues. Germline loops: CDR1 WSHSY, CDR2 SAAADI. The CDR3 DNA reads TGCGCCAGCAGGAGTCAGCGGGGGGCTGATACGCAGTATTTT. Translating it yields CASRSQRGADTQYF.

A few counts support this clonotype. The chain employs TRBV7-9 and TRBJ1-2; no clear D gene. This CDR3 has 16 amino acids. CDR1 SEHNR and CDR2 FQNEAQ come from the germline V gene (reference sequence). With 5 bases removed from V and 4 bases from J, the gap between germline ends came to 20 bases. CDR3: CASSPVVGSTVYGYTF. CDR3 bases: TGTGCCAGCAGCCCCGTCGTGGGCAGTACCGTCTATGGCTACACCTTC.

The chain links TRBV20-1 to TRBJ2-7; the match to TRBD2 covers 9 bases. The germline gives CDR1 DFQATT, CDR2 SNEGSKA (reference sequence). The CDR3 runs 15 residues. V dropped 4 bases and J dropped 6; count of bases not matched to a gene: 13. The CDR3 region has the DNA TGCAGTGCTAAGGAGCGGGGGGCCTTCTACGGCGAGCAGTACGTC. Translated: CSAKERGAFYGEQYV.

The genes are TRBV6-5 and TRBJ1-5; D gene unclear. Trimming left V 5 bases short and J 9 bases short, with 14 bases between. Germline CDR1 reads MNHEY; CDR2 reads SVGAGI. The CDR3 has 13 residues. CDR3 protein: CASSLRAERPQHF. The CDR3 DNA sequence: TGTGCCAGCAGTCTCCGGGCCGAGCGGCCCCAGCATTTT.